The clone carrying this TCR beta chain was detected only a few times. Its antigen is unknown. The data belong to a study of blood T cells in healthy people across ages. The study drew donors from healthy Caucasian individuals in Russia aged roughly 6 to 90. Study results and caveats: Naive CD4+ cells and diversity were both higher in long-lived donors than in aged donors.

For the second PCR, which ran for roughly 7 to 11 cycles, a sample-barcoded 5' primer and a J-beta primer mix were used. TCRdb ran MiXCR on the 5' RACE reads and lists one entry per CDR3 protein. The table shows around 690,000 distinct CDR3 sequences, with 58% occurring only once. The CDR3 has 13 residues. Germline CDR1 reads DFQATT; CDR2 reads SNEGSKA (reference sequence). The V end was cut by 6 bases, the J end by 1 base, with 11 bases between. V usage is TRBV20-1 and J usage is TRBJ2-3, with unresolved D. Sequencing used blood. The clonotype comes from a man aged 55 to 70 in good health. This CDR3 reads CSADGMGTDTQYF. The CDR3 nucleotides are TGCAGTGCCGACGGTATGGGCACAGATACGCAGTATTTT.